The T cell receptor (beta chain) under discussion was sequenced for a study of CD8+CD57+ T cells in acquired aplastic anemia. Study details: An average of around 3.5 ug of DNA was obtained from sorted CD4+ and CD8+ cells. Healthy donor sequencing depth: around 10 million CD4+, roughly 11 million CD8+ reads. Study outcomes and limitations: It was found that almost 30 CD8+ CDR3 sequences were shared between patients and controls. Controls did not differ significantly from patients in CD8+ Simpson's diversity.

Genomic DNA, serving as template, underwent TCR beta VDJ and CDR3 profiling. Using its own MiXCR run on the reads, TCRdb lists one record per CDR3 protein. The sample has about 150,000 distinct CDR3 sequences, roughly 40% seen once. This clonotype was observed many times. Its specificity is not known. V was trimmed by 4 bases and J by 7 bases, leaving 11 bases between them. The CDR3 is 12 amino acids. Germline-derived CDR1 and CDR2 are LGHDT and YNNKEL (reference sequence). Source material: sorted CD4+, CD8+, or CD8+CD57+ T cells (not recorded which) from PBMCs. The gene calls are TRBV3-1 and TRBJ2-7; D assignment may be TRBD1 or TRBD2 (6 bases each). This TCR came from a human donor in good health, serving as a control. The CDR3, as DNA: TGTGCCAGCAGCCCGGGGGCCGGTGAGCAGTACTTC. This sequence encodes CASSPGAGEQYF.